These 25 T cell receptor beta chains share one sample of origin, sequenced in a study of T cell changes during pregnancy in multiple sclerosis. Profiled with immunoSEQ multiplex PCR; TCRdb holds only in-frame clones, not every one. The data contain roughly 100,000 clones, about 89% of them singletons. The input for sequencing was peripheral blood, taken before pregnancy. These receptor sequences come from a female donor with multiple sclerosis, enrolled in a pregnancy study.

The chain's CDR3 is CASSLRTSQETQYF. Here the CDR3 DNA reads TGTGCCAGCAGTTTACGGACTAGCCAAGAGACCCAGTACTTC. V and J are TRBV2 and TRBJ2-5; 7 positions agree with TRBD2. With V trimmed by 5 bases and J by 1 base, 4 bases remained unmatched. Germline values: CDR1 SNHLY, CDR2 FYNNEI. The CDR3 runs to 14 residues.

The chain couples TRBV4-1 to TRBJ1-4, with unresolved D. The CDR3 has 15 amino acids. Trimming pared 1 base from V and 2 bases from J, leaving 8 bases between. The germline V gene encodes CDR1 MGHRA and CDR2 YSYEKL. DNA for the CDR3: TGCGCCAGCAGCCAAGGGCCCATCACTAATGAAAAACTGTTTTTT. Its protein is CASSQGPITNEKLFF.

CDR3 loop: CSAQTGGALTEAFF. CDR3 nucleotides: TGCAGCGCTCAAACGGGGGGCGCACTCACTGAAGCTTTCTTT. The chain joins TRBV29-1 to TRBJ1-1; D might be TRBD1 (6 bases). The CDR3 covers 14 residues. Trimming cost V 7 bases and J 4 bases, with 19 bases left between them. Germline CDR1 and CDR2: SQVTM and ANQGSEA.

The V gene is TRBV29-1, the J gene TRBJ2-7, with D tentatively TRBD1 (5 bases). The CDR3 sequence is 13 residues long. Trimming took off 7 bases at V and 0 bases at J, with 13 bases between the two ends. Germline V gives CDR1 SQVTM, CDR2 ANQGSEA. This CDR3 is CSATGSSSYEQYF. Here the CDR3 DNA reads TGCAGCGCCACAGGATCGAGCTCCTACGAGCAGTACTTC.

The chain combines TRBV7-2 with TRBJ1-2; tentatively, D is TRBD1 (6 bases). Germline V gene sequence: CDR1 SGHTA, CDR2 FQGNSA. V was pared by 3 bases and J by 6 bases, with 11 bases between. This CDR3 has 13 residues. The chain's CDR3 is CASSFKRTDGYTF. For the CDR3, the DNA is TGTGCCAGCAGCTTTAAGCGGACAGATGGCTACACCTTC.

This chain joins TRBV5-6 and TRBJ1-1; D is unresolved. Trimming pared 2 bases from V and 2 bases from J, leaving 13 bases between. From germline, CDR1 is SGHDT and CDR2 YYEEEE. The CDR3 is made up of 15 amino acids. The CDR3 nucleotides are TGTGCCAGCAGCTTAAATGGACTTCTAAACACTGAAGCTTTCTTT. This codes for CASSLNGLLNTEAFF.

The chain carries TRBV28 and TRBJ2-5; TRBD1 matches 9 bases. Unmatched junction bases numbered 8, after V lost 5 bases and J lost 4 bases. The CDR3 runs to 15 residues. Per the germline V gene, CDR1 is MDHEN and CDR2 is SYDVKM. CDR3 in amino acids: CASSPLTGGLETQYF. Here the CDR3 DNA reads TGTGCCAGCAGTCCCTTAACAGGGGGCTTAGAGACCCAGTACTTC.

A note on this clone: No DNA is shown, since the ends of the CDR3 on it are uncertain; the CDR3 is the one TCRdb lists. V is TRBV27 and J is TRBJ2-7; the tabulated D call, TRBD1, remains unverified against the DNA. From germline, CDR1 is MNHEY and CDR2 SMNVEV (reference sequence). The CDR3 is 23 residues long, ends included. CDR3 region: CASGYNRDRDFLRAVLRADQQYF.

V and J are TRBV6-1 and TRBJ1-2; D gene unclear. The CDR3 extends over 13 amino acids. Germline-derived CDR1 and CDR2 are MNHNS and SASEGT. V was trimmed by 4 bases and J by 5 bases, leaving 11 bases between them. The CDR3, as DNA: TGTGCCAGCAGTGCGGAGGCCGGTTATGGCTACACCTTC. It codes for CASSAEAGYGYTF.

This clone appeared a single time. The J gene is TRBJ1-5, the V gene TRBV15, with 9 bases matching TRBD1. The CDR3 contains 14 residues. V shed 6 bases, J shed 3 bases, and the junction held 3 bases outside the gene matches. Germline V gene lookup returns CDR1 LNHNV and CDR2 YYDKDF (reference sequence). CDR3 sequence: CATRGTGNNQPQHF. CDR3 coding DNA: TGTGCCACCAGAGGGACAGGGAACAATCAGCCCCAGCATTTT.

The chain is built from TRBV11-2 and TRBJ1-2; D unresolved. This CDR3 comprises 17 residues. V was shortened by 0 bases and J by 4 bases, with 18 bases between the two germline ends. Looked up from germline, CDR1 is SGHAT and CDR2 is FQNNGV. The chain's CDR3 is CASSLDPHMVWLYGYTF. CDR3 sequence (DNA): TGTGCCAGCAGCTTAGATCCCCATATGGTGTGGCTCTATGGCTACACCTTC.

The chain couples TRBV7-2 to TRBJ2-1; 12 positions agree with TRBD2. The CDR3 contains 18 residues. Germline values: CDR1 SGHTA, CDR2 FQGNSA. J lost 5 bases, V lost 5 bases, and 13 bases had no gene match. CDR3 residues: CASSPQLAGGPPDNEQFF. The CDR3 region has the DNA TGTGCCAGCAGCCCACAACTAGCGGGAGGACCTCCTGACAATGAGCAGTTCTTC. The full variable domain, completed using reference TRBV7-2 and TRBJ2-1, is GAGVSQSPSNKVTEKGKDVELRCDPISGHTALYWYRQSLGQGLEFLIYFQGNSAPDKSGLPSDRFSAERTGGSVSTLTIQRTQQEDSAVYLCASSPQLAGGPPDNEQFFGPGTRLTVL.

The CDR3 protein is CASSSDSPNYGYTF. CDR3 sequence (DNA): TGTGCCAGCAGCTCGGACAGCCCTAACTATGGCTACACCTTC. The genes are TRBV7-8 and TRBJ1-2, with D tentatively TRBD1 (6 bases). V lost 4 bases and J 0 bases, leaving 9 bases between the germline ends. The CDR3 has 14 residues. Per germline, CDR1 SGHVS and CDR2 FQNEAQ.

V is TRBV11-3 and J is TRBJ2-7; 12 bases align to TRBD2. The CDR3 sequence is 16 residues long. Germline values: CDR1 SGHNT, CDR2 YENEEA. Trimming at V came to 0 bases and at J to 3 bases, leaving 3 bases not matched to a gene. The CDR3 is CASSLEASGGVYEQYF. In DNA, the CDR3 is TGTGCCAGCAGCTTAGAGGCTAGCGGGGGGGTCTACGAGCAGTACTTC.

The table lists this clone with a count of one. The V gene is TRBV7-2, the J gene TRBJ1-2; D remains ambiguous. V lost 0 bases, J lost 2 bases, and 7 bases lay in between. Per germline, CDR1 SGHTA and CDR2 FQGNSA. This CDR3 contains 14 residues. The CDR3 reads CASSLAGVNYGYTF. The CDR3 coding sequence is TGTGCCAGCAGCTTAGCCGGGGTAAACTATGGCTACACCTTC. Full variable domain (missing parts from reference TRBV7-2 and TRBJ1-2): GAGVSQSPSNKVTEKGKDVELRCDPISGHTALYWYRQSLGQGLEFLIYFQGNSAPDKSGLPSDRFSAERTGGSVSTLTIQRTQQEDSAVYLCASSLAGVNYGYTFGSGTRLTVV.

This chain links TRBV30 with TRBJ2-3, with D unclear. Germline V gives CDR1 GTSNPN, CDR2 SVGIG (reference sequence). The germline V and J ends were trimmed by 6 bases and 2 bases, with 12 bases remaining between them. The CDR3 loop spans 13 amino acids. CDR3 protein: CACYTRSTDTQYF. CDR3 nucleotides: TGTGCCTGTTATACGCGCTCCACAGATACGCAGTATTTT.

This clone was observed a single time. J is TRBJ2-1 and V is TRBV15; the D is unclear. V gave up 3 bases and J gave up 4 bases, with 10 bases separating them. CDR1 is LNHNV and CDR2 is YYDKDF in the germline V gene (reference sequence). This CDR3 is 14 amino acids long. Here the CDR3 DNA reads TGTGCCACCAGCAGCCGAGGCGGTTACAATGAGCAGTTCTTC. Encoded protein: CATSSRGGYNEQFF.

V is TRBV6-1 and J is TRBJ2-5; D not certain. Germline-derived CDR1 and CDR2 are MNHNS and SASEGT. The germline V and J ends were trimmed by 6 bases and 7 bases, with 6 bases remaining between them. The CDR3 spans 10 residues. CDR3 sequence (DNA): TGTGCCAGCAGGAGTGGGACCCAGTACTTC. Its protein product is CASRSGTQYF.

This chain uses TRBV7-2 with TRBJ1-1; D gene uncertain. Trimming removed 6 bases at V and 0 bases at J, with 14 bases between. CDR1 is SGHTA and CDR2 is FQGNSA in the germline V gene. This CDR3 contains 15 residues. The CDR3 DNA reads TGTGCCAGCAGGATCCTGAGTACGGTGAACACTGAAGCTTTCTTT. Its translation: CASRILSTVNTEAFF.

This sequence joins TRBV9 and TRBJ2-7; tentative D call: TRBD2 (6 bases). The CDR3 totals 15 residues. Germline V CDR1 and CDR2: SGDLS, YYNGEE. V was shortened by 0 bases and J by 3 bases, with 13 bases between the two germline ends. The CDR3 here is CASSVGGGANYEQYF. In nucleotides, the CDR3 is TGTGCCAGCAGCGTAGGGGGCGGGGCTAACTACGAGCAGTACTTC.

CDR3 in DNA: TGTGCCAGCAGCTTCCGGACTAGCGGGAGGGACGAGCAGTACTTC. Its protein is CASSFRTSGRDEQYF. The V gene is TRBV14, the J gene TRBJ2-7; 15 bases align to TRBD2. This CDR3 region has 15 residues. J gave up 5 bases and V 5 bases, and 4 bases lay outside the gene matches. Germline V gene lookup returns CDR1 SGHDN and CDR2 FVKESK.

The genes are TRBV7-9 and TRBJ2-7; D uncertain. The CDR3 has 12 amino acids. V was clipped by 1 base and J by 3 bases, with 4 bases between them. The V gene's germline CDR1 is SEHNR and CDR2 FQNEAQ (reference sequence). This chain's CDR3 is CASSLDNYEQYF. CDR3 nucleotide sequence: TGTGCCAGCAGCTTAGACAACTACGAGCAGTACTTC.

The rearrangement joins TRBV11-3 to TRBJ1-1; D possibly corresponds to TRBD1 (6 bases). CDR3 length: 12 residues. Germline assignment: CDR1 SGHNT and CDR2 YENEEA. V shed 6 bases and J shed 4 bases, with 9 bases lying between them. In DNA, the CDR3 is TGTGCCAGCAGGGGAGGGGGCACTGAAGCTTTCTTT. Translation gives CASRGGGTEAFF.

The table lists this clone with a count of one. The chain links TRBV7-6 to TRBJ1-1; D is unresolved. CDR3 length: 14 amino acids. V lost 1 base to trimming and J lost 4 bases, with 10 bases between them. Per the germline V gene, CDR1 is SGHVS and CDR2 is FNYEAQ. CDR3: CASSLVGGSTEAFF. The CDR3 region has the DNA TGTGCCAGCAGCTTAGTGGGAGGAAGCACTGAAGCTTTCTTT.

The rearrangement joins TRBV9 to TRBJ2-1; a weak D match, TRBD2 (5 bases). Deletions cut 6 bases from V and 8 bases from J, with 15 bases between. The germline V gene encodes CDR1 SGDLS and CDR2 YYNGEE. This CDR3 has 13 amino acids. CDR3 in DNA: TGTGCCAGCAACGGGAACCCGGTCGATGAGCAGTTCTTC. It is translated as CASNGNPVDEQFF.